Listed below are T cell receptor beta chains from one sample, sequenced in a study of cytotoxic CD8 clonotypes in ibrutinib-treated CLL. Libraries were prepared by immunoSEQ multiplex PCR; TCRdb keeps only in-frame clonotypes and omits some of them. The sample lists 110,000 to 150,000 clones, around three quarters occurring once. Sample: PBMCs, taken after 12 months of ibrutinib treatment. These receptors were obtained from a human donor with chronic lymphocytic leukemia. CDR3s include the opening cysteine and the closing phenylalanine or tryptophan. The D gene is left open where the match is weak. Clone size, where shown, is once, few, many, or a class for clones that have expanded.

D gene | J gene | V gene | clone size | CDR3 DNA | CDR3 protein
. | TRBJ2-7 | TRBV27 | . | TGTGCCAGCAGTTTATCTGCGGGATGGTACGAGCAGTACTTC | CASSLSAGWYEQYF
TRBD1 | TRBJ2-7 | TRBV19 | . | TGTGCCAGTAGTCAGACAGGGATAGGGACCTACGAGCAGTACTTC | CASSQTGIGTYEQYF
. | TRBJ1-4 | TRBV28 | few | TGTGCCAGCAGTTTATTCGATGAAAAACTGTTTTTT | CASSLFDEKLFF
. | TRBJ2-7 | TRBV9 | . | TGTGCCAGCAGCGTAGGGGTTCAAGACTACGAGCAGTACTTC | CASSVGVQDYEQYF
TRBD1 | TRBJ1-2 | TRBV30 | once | TGTGCCTCCCTAAGTGACAGGGGGAACTATGGCTACACCTTC | CASLSDRGNYGYTF
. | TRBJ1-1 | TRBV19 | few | TGTGCCAGTAGTATACTGGCGCAGGCCGCGACTGAAGCTTTCTTT | CASSILAQAATEAFF
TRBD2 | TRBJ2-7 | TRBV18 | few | TGTGCCAGCTCAGCAGGACTAGCGGGAGGCAACTACGAGCAGTACTTC | CASSAGLAGGNYEQYF
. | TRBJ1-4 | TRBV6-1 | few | TGTGCCAGCAGTGCGACCGTCCTTGCAACTAATGAAAAACTGTTTTTT | CASSATVLATNEKLFF
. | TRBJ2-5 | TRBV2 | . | TGTGCCAGCAGTGTACCCAGTCCCCAAGAGACCCAGTACTTC | CASSVPSPQETQYF
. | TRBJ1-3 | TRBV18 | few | TGTGCCAGCTCAATTACGACTCCTGACTCTGGAAACACCATATATTTT | CASSITTPDSGNTIYF
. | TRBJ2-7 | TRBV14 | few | TGTGCCAGCAGCCAAGTTTCGGGCTACGAGCAGTACTTC | CASSQVSGYEQYF
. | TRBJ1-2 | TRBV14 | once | TGTGCCAGCAAACCATCTGCGGGGCACACTACGGGGGATGGCTACACCTTC | CASKPSAGHTTGDGYTF
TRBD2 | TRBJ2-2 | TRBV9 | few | TGTGCCAGCAGCGTAGTAGGGAGGGTCGGGGAGCTGTTTTTT | CASSVVGRVGELFF
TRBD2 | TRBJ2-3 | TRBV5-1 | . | TGCGCCAGCAGCTTTGGGACTAGCGGGGAGGATACGCAGTATTTT | CASSFGTSGEDTQYF
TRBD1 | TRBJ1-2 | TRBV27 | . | TGTGCCAGCAGTTTAGGGGTCCCGGGACAGGGAACTTTTGGCTACACCTTC | CASSLGVPGQGTFGYTF
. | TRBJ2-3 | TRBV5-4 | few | TGTGCCAGCAGCATCGGGGGCACAGATACGCAGTATTTT | CASSIGGTDTQYF
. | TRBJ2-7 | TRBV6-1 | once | TGTGCCAGCAGTGAATTTAGGGGCGAGCAGTACTTC | CASSEFRGEQYF